The 13 T cell receptor beta chains below all came from one sample that was sequenced in a study of PD-1 blockade in mismatch repair-deficient tumors. Repertoires were generated with immunoSEQ multiplex PCR, while TCRdb's copy carries only in-frame clones and drops some. In the table there are 100,000 to 150,000 clones, roughly 86% of which are singletons. Sequencing was performed on peripheral blood, taken 44 weeks after starting pembrolizumab. The receptors originated from an adult with mismatch repair-deficient cancer.

The gene calls are TRBV28 and TRBJ2-7; 8 bases are a match to TRBD2. The CDR3 has 13 amino acids. V shed 3 bases, J shed 4 bases, and the junction held 2 bases outside the gene matches. The V gene's germline CDR1 is MDHEN and CDR2 SYDVKM. The CDR3: CASSFRLAYEQYF. The CDR3 DNA reads TGTGCCAGCAGTTTCCGACTAGCGTACGAGCAGTACTTC.

The chain joins TRBV21-1 to TRBJ1-5. TRBV21-1 is assigned pseudogene status. This CDR3 has 12 amino acids. The CDR3 DNA follows: TGTGCCAGCAGCCTAAGCAATCAGCCCCAGCATTTT. It codes for CASSLSNQPQHF.

The genes are TRBV15 and TRBJ2-1; possibly TRBD1 or TRBD2 for D (5 bases each). V was clipped by 0 bases and J by 7 bases, with 13 bases between them. The germline V gene has CDR1 LNHNV and CDR2 YYDKDF (reference sequence). The CDR3 length is 15 residues. This CDR3 reads CATSRDPGPGNEQFF. CDR3 bases: TGTGCCACCAGCAGAGATCCGGGACCAGGGAATGAGCAGTTCTTC.

The chain links TRBV11-2 to TRBJ1-1; D remains ambiguous. V lost 5 bases and J 2 bases, leaving 12 bases between the germline ends. Germline assignment: CDR1 SGHAT and CDR2 FQNNGV. This CDR3 is built from 14 residues. DNA of the CDR3: TGTGCCAGCAGCCAAAGGAAAGGAAACACTGAAGCTTTCTTT. Protein sequence: CASSQRKGNTEAFF.

V gene TRBV5-1 combines with J gene TRBJ2-3; D uncertain. V lost 4 bases to trimming and J lost 6 bases, with 6 bases between them. CDR1 and CDR2 (germline): SGHRS, YFSETQ. The CDR3 extends over 11 amino acids. The CDR3 sequence is CASSRSDTQYF. The CDR3 DNA is TGCGCCAGCAGCCGCTCGGATACGCAGTATTTT. The full variable domain, with the rest looked up from reference TRBV5-1 and TRBJ2-3, is KAGVTQTPRYLIKTRGQQVTLSCSPISGHRSVSWYQQTPGQGLQFLFEYFSETQRNKGNFPGRFSGRQFSNSRSEMNVSTLELGDSALYLCASSRSDTQYFGPGTRLTVL.

The chain carries TRBV6-5 and TRBJ2-7; 10 bases match TRBD2. Losses at the gene ends were 6 bases for V and 6 bases for J; bases not matched to a gene: 5. The CDR3 sequence is 13 residues long. Germline values: CDR1 MNHEY, CDR2 SVGAGI. DNA for the CDR3: TGTGCCAGCAGGATGGGACTAGCGAGCGAGCAGTACTTC. Encoded protein: CASRMGLASEQYF.

The rearrangement links TRBV7-6 to TRBJ2-7; the match to TRBD2 covers 10 bases. The ends lost 5 bases at V and 1 base at J; junction bases unmatched: 14. Germline CDR1 reads SGHVS; CDR2 reads FNYEAQ. CDR3 length equals 18 residues. This chain's CDR3 is CASSPSLAGMSGSYEQYF. CDR3 coding DNA: TGTGCCAGCAGCCCCTCACTAGCGGGAATGAGTGGGTCCTACGAGCAGTACTTC. Looking up the rest from reference TRBV7-6 and TRBJ2-7 gives the full variable domain: GAGVSQSPRYKVTKRGQDVALRCDPISGHVSLYWYRQALGQGPEFLTYFNYEAQQDKSGLPNDRFSAERPEGSISTLTIQRTEQRDSAMYRCASSPSLAGMSGSYEQYFGPGTRLTVT.

The chain carries TRBV19 and TRBJ1-2, with 8 bases identical to TRBD1. CDR3 length: 13 residues. Losses at the gene ends were 5 bases for V and 4 bases for J; bases not matched to a gene: 3. CDR1 LNHDA and CDR2 SQIVND come from the germline V gene (reference sequence). The CDR3 DNA sequence: TGTGCCAGTAGTGGACAGGGTGGCTATGGCTACACCTTC. Translation gives CASSGQGGYGYTF.

The gene calls are TRBV9 and TRBJ2-1; no firm D call. Germline CDR1 and CDR2: SGDLS and YYNGEE. This CDR3 contains 13 residues. V lost 0 bases to trimming and J lost 8 bases, with 9 bases between them. The CDR3 is CASSVGPWYEQFF. CDR3 in DNA: TGTGCCAGCAGCGTAGGGCCTTGGTATGAGCAGTTCTTC.

The V call is TRBV5-1, the J call TRBJ2-6; D is perhaps TRBD1 (5 bases). Looked up from germline, CDR1 is SGHRS and CDR2 is YFSETQ. The length of the CDR3 is 17 residues. The V gene lost 0 bases and the J gene lost 1 base, with 11 bases spanning the gap. In DNA form, the CDR3 reads TGCGCCAGCAGCTTGGATGGGGCTAGGTCTGGGGCCAACGTCCTGACTTTC. Protein: CASSLDGARSGANVLTF.

The V call is TRBV6-1, the J call TRBJ2-1; D ambiguous. V lost 1 base and J lost 0, with 4 bases in between. CDR1 MNHNS and CDR2 SASEGT come from the germline V gene. The CDR3 is made up of 14 amino acids. The CDR3 protein is CASSEGGSYNEQFF. The CDR3 DNA reads TGTGCCAGCAGTGAAGGGGGCTCCTACAATGAGCAGTTCTTC.

The chain uses TRBV29-1 and TRBJ2-7; D uncertain. The V end was cut by 0 bases, the J end by 2 bases, with 14 bases between. CDR1 and CDR2 from the germline V gene are SQVTM and ANQGSEA. The CDR3 is made up of 15 amino acids. The CDR3 protein is CSVEEGKADPYEQYF. The CDR3, as DNA: TGCAGCGTTGAAGAAGGTAAGGCGGATCCCTACGAGCAGTACTTC.

The V and J genes are TRBV4-1 and TRBJ2-6; D uncertain. The CDR3 covers 15 residues. The germline gives CDR1 MGHRA, CDR2 YSYEKL. The V gene lost 4 bases and the J gene lost 0 bases, with 7 bases spanning the gap. CDR3 nucleotides: TGCGCCAGCAGCCCCCCTCACTCTGGGGCCAACGTCCTGACTTTC. As protein: CASSPPHSGANVLTF.